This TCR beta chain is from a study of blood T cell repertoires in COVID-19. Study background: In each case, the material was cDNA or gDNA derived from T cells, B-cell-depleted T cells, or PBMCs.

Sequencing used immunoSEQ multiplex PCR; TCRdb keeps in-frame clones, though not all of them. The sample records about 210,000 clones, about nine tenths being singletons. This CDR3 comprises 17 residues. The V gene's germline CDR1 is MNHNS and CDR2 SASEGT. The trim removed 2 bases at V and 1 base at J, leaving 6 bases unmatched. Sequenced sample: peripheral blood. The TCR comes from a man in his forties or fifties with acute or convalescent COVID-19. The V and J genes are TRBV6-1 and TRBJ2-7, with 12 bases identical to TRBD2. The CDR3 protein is CASSEPSGGVLSYEQYF. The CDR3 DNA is TGTGCCAGCAGTGAACCTAGCGGGGGGGTCTTATCCTACGAGCAGTACTTC.